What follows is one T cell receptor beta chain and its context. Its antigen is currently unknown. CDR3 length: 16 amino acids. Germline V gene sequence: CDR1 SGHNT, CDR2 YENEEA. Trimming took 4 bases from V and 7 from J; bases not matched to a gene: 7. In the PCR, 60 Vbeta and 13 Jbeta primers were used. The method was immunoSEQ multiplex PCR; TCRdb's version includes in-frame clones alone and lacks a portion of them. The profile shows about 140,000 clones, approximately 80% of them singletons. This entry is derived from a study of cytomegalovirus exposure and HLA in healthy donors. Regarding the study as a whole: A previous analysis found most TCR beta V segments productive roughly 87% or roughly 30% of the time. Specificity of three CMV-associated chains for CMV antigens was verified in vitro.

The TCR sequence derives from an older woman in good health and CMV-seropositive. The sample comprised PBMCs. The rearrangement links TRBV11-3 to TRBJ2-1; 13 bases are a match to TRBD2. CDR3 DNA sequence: TGTGCCAGCAGCTCAACTAGCGGGAGGGGTTGGAATGAGCAGTTCTTC. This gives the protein CASSSTSGRGWNEQFF.